The source of this T cell receptor (beta chain) is a study of radiation and T cells in renal cell carcinoma. Across the study: Nephrectomy followed 15 Gy stereotactic body radiation by 4 weeks.

In the case of this clone: The antigen is not known.

This CDR3 has 13 amino acids. Germline CDR1 is SGHDN and CDR2 is FVKESK. Trimming cost V 0 bases and J 15 bases; bases outside gene matches: 7. Regarding the study as a whole: Pretreatment tumor biopsies were lacking, so baseline clonotypes are unknown.

Profiling relied on immunoSEQ multiplex PCR, and the TCRdb table lists in-frame clones only, not all of them. Of 60,000 to 80,000 clones listed, around 76% are singletons. Time point defined: blood 2 weeks post-SBRT. Treatment noted: 15 Gy SBRT to primary tumor, nephrectomy 4 weeks later. Blood was sampled at baseline, 2 weeks and 4 weeks after SBRT. This sequence originates from a man in his 60s with renal cell carcinoma. The sample consisted of blood, taken from a patient whose treatment included radiotherapy and nephrectomy. The chain links TRBV14 to TRBJ2-4, with TRBD1 matching 8 bases. The CDR3, as DNA: TGTGCCAGCAGCCAAGATTTAGGGACAGGACGGTACTTC. Protein: CASSQDLGTGRYF.